One and the same sample provided the 30 T cell receptor beta chains below, sequenced in a study of OX40 agonist ivuxolimab in advanced cancers. Assay used: immunoSEQ multiplex PCR; TCRdb lists only in-frame clones, some missing. This repertoire shows under 75,000 clones, nearly 95% found once; its top ten account for roughly 25%. The specimen was CD4+ or CD8+ T cells sorted from blood, collected in a trial of the OX40 agonist ivuxolimab. These receptors all come from an adult with an advanced solid tumor such as melanoma, head and neck, liver or kidney cancer.

The chain uses TRBV10-3 and TRBJ2-1, with D maybe TRBD2 (5 bases). V was trimmed by 7 bases and J by 8 bases, leaving 12 bases between them. CDR1 and CDR2 from the germline V gene are ENHRY and SYGVKD. The CDR3 sequence is 12 residues long. CDR3 amino acids: CAITSSEDEQFF. The DNA of the CDR3 is TGTGCCATCACTAGCTCCGAGGATGAGCAGTTCTTC.

The rearrangement joins TRBV18 to TRBJ1-4, with a weak D call TRBD1 (5 bases). Germline CDR1 KGHSH, CDR2 LQKENI. V gave up 6 bases and J gave up 3 bases, with 14 bases separating them. The length of the CDR3 is 15 residues. CDR3 residues: CASSSDGGPNEKLFF. The DNA for the CDR3 is TGTGCCAGCTCCTCCGACGGGGGTCCTAATGAAAAACTGTTTTTT.

In this sample, this clone turned up once. The rearrangement joins TRBV28 to TRBJ2-2; D remains ambiguous. CDR1 and CDR2 (germline): MDHEN, SYDVKM. V lost 6 bases and J lost 6, with 8 bases in between. The CDR3 has 12 amino acids. CDR3 in DNA: TGTGCCAGCAGCCTGAGGTCCGGGGAGCTGTTTTTT. As protein: CASSLRSGELFF. Full variable domain (missing parts from reference TRBV28 and TRBJ2-2): DVKVTQSSRYLVKRTGEKVFLECVQDMDHENMFWYRQDPGLGLRLIYFSYDVKMKEKGDIPEGYSVSREKKERFSLILESASTNQTSMYLCASSLRSGELFFGEGSRLTVL.

This chain's CDR3 is CASSIEGASNQPQHF. CDR3 sequence (DNA): TGTGCCAGTAGTATCGAGGGGGCCAGCAATCAGCCCCAGCATTTT. The rearrangement joins TRBV19 to TRBJ1-5; TRBD1 aligns across 7 bases. J was trimmed by 1 base and V by 3 bases; bases with no gene match: 3. This CDR3 contains 15 residues. Germline V gives CDR1 LNHDA, CDR2 SQIVND (reference sequence).

The chain combines TRBV5-4 with TRBJ2-2; 9 bases match TRBD1. The V segment lost 4 bases and the J segment 5 bases; nucleotides outside the gene matches: 6. Germline lookup yields CDR1 SGHNT and CDR2 YYREEE (reference sequence). The CDR3 loop spans 15 amino acids. CDR3 sequence reads: CASSNDRGKTGELFF. DNA for the CDR3: TGTGCCAGCAGCAATGACAGGGGGAAAACCGGGGAGCTGTTTTTT.

CDR3 sequence: CASRELAGYNEQFF. For the CDR3, the DNA is TGTGCCAGTAGAGAACTAGCGGGCTACAATGAGCAGTTCTTC. V usage is TRBV19 and J usage is TRBJ2-1; TRBD2 agrees at 9 bases. This CDR3 region has 14 residues. J was trimmed by 3 bases and V by 6 bases; bases with no gene match: 3. CDR1 is LNHDA, CDR2 SQIVND, per germline (reference sequence).

This chain connects TRBV4-1 to TRBJ2-7; D unresolved. The germline V and J ends were trimmed by 1 base and 1 base, with 5 bases remaining between them. The CDR3 extends over 13 amino acids. CDR1 is MGHRA and CDR2 is YSYEKL in the germline V gene. CDR3 nucleotides: TGCGCCAGCAGCCAAGGCGGATCCTACGAGCAGTACTTC. This encodes CASSQGGSYEQYF.

This clone turned up a few times. The genes are TRBV16 and TRBJ1-2, with a tentative D call TRBD1 (5 bases). Trimming removed 4 bases from V and 4 bases from J, with 13 bases in between. CDR3 length: 14 residues. The V gene's germline CDR1 is KGHSY and CDR2 FQNENV. The CDR3 loop is CASSLGQGGYGYTF. In nucleotides, the CDR3 is TGTGCCAGCAGCCTCGGGCAGGGAGGCTATGGCTACACCTTC.

This sequence joins TRBV7-9 and TRBJ2-3; 8 nucleotides align to TRBD2. Germline values: CDR1 SEHNR, CDR2 FQNEAQ (reference sequence). V shed 4 bases and J 4 bases; nucleotides not matched to a gene: 10. The CDR3 is made up of 16 amino acids. CDR3 sequence: CASSSRTSQAADTQYF. The CDR3 DNA is TGTGCCAGCAGCTCCCGGACTAGCCAGGCGGCAGATACGCAGTATTTT.

The genes are TRBV4-1 and TRBJ1-1; no clear D gene. The CDR3 is 13 amino acids. The V gene lost 0 bases and the J gene lost 8 bases, with 10 bases spanning the gap. In germline, CDR1 is MGHRA, CDR2 YSYEKL. The CDR3 region is CASSQERSQEAFF. DNA for the CDR3: TGCGCCAGCAGCCAAGAACGTTCACAAGAAGCTTTCTTT.

This chain connects TRBV10-1 to TRBJ2-1; 10 bases agree with TRBD2. V was pared by 2 bases and J by 3 bases, with 4 bases of the junction left unmatched. The CDR3 runs 16 residues. Germline CDR1 reads WNHNN; CDR2 reads SYGVQD (reference sequence). For the CDR3, the DNA is TGCGCCAGCAGTGAGGTGGTAGCGGGAGGCTACAATGAGCAGTTCTTC. Residues: CASSEVVAGGYNEQFF.

This sequence joins TRBV7-6 and TRBJ1-4; 7 nucleotides match TRBD1. Per germline, CDR1 SGHVS and CDR2 FNYEAQ. Trimming at V came to 4 bases and at J to 3 bases, leaving 5 bases not matched to a gene. This CDR3 spans 15 amino acids. The CDR3 region is CASSSPGQPNEKLFF. CDR3 coding DNA: TGTGCCAGCAGCTCTCCGGGACAGCCTAATGAAAAACTGTTTTTT.

The chain is built from TRBV19 and TRBJ1-1; D is uncertain. Germline CDR1 LNHDA, CDR2 SQIVND (reference sequence). The CDR3 contains 13 residues. The V gene lost 3 bases and the J gene lost 1 base, with 6 bases spanning the gap. DNA for the CDR3: TGTGCCAGTAGTATTATGGGGAACACTGAAGCTTTCTTT. Protein: CASSIMGNTEAFF.

The rearrangement uses TRBV7-9 and TRBJ2-7; the match to TRBD1 covers 9 bases. The CDR3 covers 14 residues. The germline V gene has CDR1 SEHNR and CDR2 FQNEAQ (reference sequence). After removal of 5 bases from V and 5 bases from J, the junction contained 7 bases not matched to a gene. CDR3 loop: CASSGRTGENEQYF. The CDR3 DNA is TGTGCCAGCAGCGGGCGGACAGGGGAGAACGAGCAGTACTTC.

J is TRBJ2-2 and V is TRBV6-5; the match to TRBD1 covers 8 bases. The CDR3 is made up of 14 amino acids. Germline V gene sequence: CDR1 MNHEY, CDR2 SVGAGI. Trimming cost V 4 bases and J 7 bases; bases outside gene matches: 5. CDR3 bases: TGTGCCAGCAGTTGGGGACAGGAGAACGGGGAGCTGTTTTTT. It is translated as CASSWGQENGELFF.

V usage is TRBV28 and J usage is TRBJ1-3; D possibly corresponds to TRBD1 (6 bases). The CDR3 consists of 14 residues. CDR1 is MDHEN and CDR2 is SYDVKM in the germline V gene. Deletions cut 3 bases from V and 4 bases from J, with 10 bases between. Here the CDR3 reads CASSFRGGGNTIYF. CDR3 DNA sequence: TGTGCCAGCAGTTTCAGGGGCGGAGGAAACACCATATATTTT.

The rearrangement joins TRBV20-1 to TRBJ1-2; D not certain. The V gene's germline CDR1 is DFQATT and CDR2 SNEGSKA (reference sequence). CDR3 length: 11 residues. Deletions cut 3 bases from V and 4 bases from J, with 6 bases between. The CDR3 loop is CSASPSYGYTF. CDR3 DNA: TGCAGTGCTAGTCCATCCTATGGCTACACCTTC.

The chain recombines TRBV28 with TRBJ2-3; 7 nucleotides agree with TRBD2. Losses at the gene ends were 2 bases for V and 2 bases for J; bases not matched to a gene: 4. The CDR3 has 15 residues. CDR1 MDHEN and CDR2 SYDVKM come from the germline V gene. The CDR3 loop is CASSLSGTFTDTQYF. CDR3 bases: TGTGCCAGCAGTTTAAGCGGGACCTTCACAGATACGCAGTATTTT.

The chain carries TRBV2 and TRBJ2-7; D is undetermined. V was shortened by 6 bases and J by 0 bases, with 15 bases between the two germline ends. This CDR3 has 15 residues. Germline CDR1 SNHLY, CDR2 FYNNEI. DNA for the CDR3: TGTGCCAGCAGCCCTATCGGGCAGTCCTCCTACGAGCAGTACTTC. Translated: CASSPIGQSSYEQYF. Looking up the rest from reference TRBV2 and TRBJ2-7 gives the full variable domain: EPEVTQTPSHQVTQMGQEVILRCVPISNHLYFYWYRQILGQKVEFLVSFYNNEISEKSEIFDDQFSVERPDGSNFTLKIRSTKLEDSAMYFCASSPIGQSSYEQYFGPGTRLTVT.

The rearrangement joins TRBV10-2 to TRBJ1-5; D gene uncertain. This CDR3 comprises 14 residues. Germline-derived CDR1 and CDR2 are WSHSY and SAAADI. The germline V and J ends were trimmed by 1 base and 1 base, with 5 bases remaining between them. In nucleotides, the CDR3 is TGCGCCAGCAGTGAGTGGGAAAGCAATCAGCCCCAGCATTTT. Translating gives CASSEWESNQPQHF.

This clone was seen only once. V usage is TRBV5-1 and J usage is TRBJ2-1; 7 nucleotides agree with TRBD1. The CDR3 runs to 15 residues. The ends lost 4 bases at V and 3 bases at J; junction bases unmatched: 7. Germline CDR1 reads SGHRS; CDR2 reads YFSETQ. The chain's CDR3 is CASSPDRAGYNEQFF. The CDR3, as DNA: TGCGCCAGCAGCCCCGACAGGGCGGGCTACAATGAGCAGTTCTTC.

This chain connects TRBV7-6 to TRBJ2-1, with 10 nucleotides matching TRBD2. The CDR3 loop spans 18 amino acids. Germline V gene sequence: CDR1 SGHVS, CDR2 FNYEAQ. V dropped 1 base and J dropped 4; count of bases not matched to a gene: 10. The CDR3 coding sequence is TGTGCCAGCAGCTTAGAGGCTAGCGGGAGTACGGTTTACAATGAGCAGTTCTTC. This encodes CASSLEASGSTVYNEQFF. Drawing the rest from reference TRBV7-6 and TRBJ2-1, the complete variable domain is GAGVSQSPRYKVTKRGQDVALRCDPISGHVSLYWYRQALGQGPEFLTYFNYEAQQDKSGLPNDRFSAERPEGSISTLTIQRTEQRDSAMYRCASSLEASGSTVYNEQFFGPGTRLTVL.

This chain uses TRBV6-5 with TRBJ2-2, with D maybe TRBD1 (5 bases). Trimming took off 2 bases at V and 3 bases at J, with 10 bases between the two ends. The germline V gene has CDR1 MNHEY and CDR2 SVGAGI. The CDR3 is 15 residues long. The CDR3 DNA reads as TGTGCCAGCAGTTACGTCAGGGCAGACACCGGGGAGCTGTTTTTT. Translating gives CASSYVRADTGELFF.

The chain carries TRBV4-1 and TRBJ2-7, with a tentative D call TRBD2 (6 bases). With 4 bases removed from V and 3 bases from J, the gap between germline ends came to 10 bases. The CDR3 contains 13 residues. Germline CDR1 is MGHRA and CDR2 is YSYEKL. Here the CDR3 reads CASSPRDGYEQYF. The CDR3 DNA follows: TGCGCCAGCAGCCCGCGGGACGGCTACGAGCAGTACTTC.

This chain uses TRBV27 with TRBJ2-1; the match to TRBD2 covers 7 bases. V dropped 2 bases and J dropped 10; count of bases not matched to a gene: 5. CDR3 length: 13 residues. CDR1 and CDR2 from the germline V gene are MNHEY and SMNVEV (reference sequence). The CDR3 sequence is CASSLNGRAEQFF. CDR3 DNA: TGTGCCAGCAGTTTAAATGGGAGGGCAGAGCAGTTCTTC.

This clone was counted a few times. The V and J genes are TRBV29-1 and TRBJ1-2; the D gene is possibly TRBD1 (6 bases). The CDR3 length is 15 residues. In germline, CDR1 is SQVTM, CDR2 ANQGSEA. V lost 4 bases and J 1 base, leaving 16 bases between the germline ends. The DNA of the CDR3 is TGCAGCGTTGGGGGGCCAGACAGTTTTAACTATGGCTACACCTTC. It yields the protein CSVGGPDSFNYGYTF.

V is TRBV6-4 and J is TRBJ2-7; D is unresolved. Germline-derived CDR1 and CDR2 are MRHNA and SNTAGT. CDR3 length equals 8 residues. Trimming shortened V by 10 bases and J by 2 bases, and 0 bases separated the two germline ends. CDR3 loop: CATYEQYF. CDR3 nucleotides: TGTGCCACCTACGAGCAGTACTTC.

The chain couples TRBV6-1 to TRBJ2-1, with a tentative D call TRBD2 (7 bases). Per germline, CDR1 MNHNS and CDR2 SASEGT. With 6 bases removed from V and 8 bases from J, the gap between germline ends came to 14 bases. This CDR3 is built from 13 residues. CDR3 sequence reads: CASSRGAEDEQFF. The CDR3 coding sequence is TGTGCCAGCAGCCGGGGGGCTGAAGATGAGCAGTTCTTC.

The CDR3 region is CASSEGMSGDEQYF. DNA of the CDR3: TGCGCCAGCAGTGAGGGGATGTCAGGCGACGAGCAGTACTTC. The chain combines TRBV10-1 with TRBJ2-7; D gene uncertain. Trimming took 2 bases from V and 5 from J, leaving 13 bases between them. This CDR3 is built from 14 residues. CDR1 WNHNN and CDR2 SYGVQD come from the germline V gene (reference sequence).

J is TRBJ2-7 and V is TRBV2; TRBD2 matches at 13 bases. Germline V gene data show CDR1 as SNHLY and CDR2 as FYNNEI. The CDR3 totals 18 residues. V lost 8 bases, J lost 9 bases, and 22 bases stayed unmatched. The CDR3 DNA follows: TGTGCCAGCGCAGGGTCCCAGACCGGACTAGCGGGAGCGGTGGGGCAGTACTTC. Its translation: CASAGSQTGLAGAVGQYF.